The clone carrying this TCR beta chain was observed a handful of times. What it recognizes is unknown. This specimen belongs to a study of T-cell memory formation after mild COVID-19. About the research overall: TCR clusters mostly belonged to single donors. Study outcomes and limitations: Largely, contracting CD4+ clones fell within CM and EM, and contracting CD8+ clones within EMRA. A second wave expanding day 15 to 37 was CD4+-biased; contracting clones were balanced.

Each CDR3 protein gets one entry after TCRdb re-called the 5' RACE reads with MiXCR. The repertoire includes approximately 490,000 distinct CDR3 sequences, roughly 22% of them detected once, and around 13% sits in the top ten. The V and J ends lost 5 bases and 6 bases, in that order; junction bases with no gene match: 7. This CDR3 is built from 15 residues. The germline V gene encodes CDR1 MNHEY and CDR2 SVGAGI. The receptor was derived from an adult woman who had mild COVID-19 (a few samples of this study predate the infection). Cell type and time point are not known. Sequencing input: PBMCs or a T cell subset sorted from them (not recorded which). The chain is built from TRBV6-5 and TRBJ2-2; 9 bases match TRBD1. This CDR3 is CASSPDRGVAGELFF. The CDR3 DNA sequence: TGTGCCAGCAGTCCAGACAGGGGGGTCGCCGGGGAGCTGTTTTTT.